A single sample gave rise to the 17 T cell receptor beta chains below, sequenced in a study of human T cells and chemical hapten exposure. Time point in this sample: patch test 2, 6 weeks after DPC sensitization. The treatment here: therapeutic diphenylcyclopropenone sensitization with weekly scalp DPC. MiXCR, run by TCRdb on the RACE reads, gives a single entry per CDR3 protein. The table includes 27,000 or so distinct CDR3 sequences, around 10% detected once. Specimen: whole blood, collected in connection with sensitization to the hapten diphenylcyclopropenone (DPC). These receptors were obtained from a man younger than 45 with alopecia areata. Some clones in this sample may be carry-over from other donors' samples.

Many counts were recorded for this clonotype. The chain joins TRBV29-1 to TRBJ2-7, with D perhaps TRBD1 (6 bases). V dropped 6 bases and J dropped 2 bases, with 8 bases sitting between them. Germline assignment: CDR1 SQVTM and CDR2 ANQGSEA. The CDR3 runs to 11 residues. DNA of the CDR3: TGCAGCGTACCAGGGGCCTACGAGCAGTACTTC. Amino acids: CSVPGAYEQYF.

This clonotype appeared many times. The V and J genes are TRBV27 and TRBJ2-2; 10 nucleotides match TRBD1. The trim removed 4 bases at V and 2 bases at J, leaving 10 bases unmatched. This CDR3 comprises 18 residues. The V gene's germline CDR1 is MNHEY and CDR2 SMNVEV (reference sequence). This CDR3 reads CASSSGQGKTLNTGELFF. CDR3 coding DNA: TGTGCCAGCAGTTCGGGACAGGGGAAAACTCTTAACACCGGGGAGCTGTTTTTT.

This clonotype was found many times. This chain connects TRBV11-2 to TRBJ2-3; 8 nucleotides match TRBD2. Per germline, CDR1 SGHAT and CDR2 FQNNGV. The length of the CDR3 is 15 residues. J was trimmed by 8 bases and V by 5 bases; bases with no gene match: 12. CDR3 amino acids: CASSAMGGGPSTQYF. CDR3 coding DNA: TGTGCCAGCAGCGCCATGGGCGGGGGGCCGAGTACGCAGTATTTT.

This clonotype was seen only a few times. The CDR3 DNA is TGTGCCAGTTCCGGGGACTTACCCTACGAGCAGTACTTC. This encodes CASSGDLPYEQYF. The chain uses TRBV18 and TRBJ2-7, with a tentative D call TRBD2 (6 bases). This CDR3 contains 13 residues. The V and J ends lost 9 bases and 2 bases respectively, with 14 bases between them. The germline CDR1 and CDR2 sequences are KGHSH and LQKENI. Supplemented by reference TRBV18 and TRBJ2-7, the full variable domain reads NAGVMQNPRHLVRRRGQEARLRCSPMKGHSHVYWYRQLPEEGLKFMVYLQKENIIDESGMPKERFSAEFPKEGPSILRIQQVVRGDSAAYFCASSGDLPYEQYFGPGTRLTVT.

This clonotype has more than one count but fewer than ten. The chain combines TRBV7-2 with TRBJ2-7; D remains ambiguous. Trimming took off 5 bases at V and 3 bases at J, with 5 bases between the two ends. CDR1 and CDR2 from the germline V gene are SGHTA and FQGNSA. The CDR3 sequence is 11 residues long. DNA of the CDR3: TGTGCCAGCAGCCAGTACTACGAGCAGTACTTC. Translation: CASSQYYEQYF. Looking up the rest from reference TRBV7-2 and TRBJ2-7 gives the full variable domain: GAGVSQSPSNKVTEKGKDVELRCDPISGHTALYWYRQSLGQGLEFLIYFQGNSAPDKSGLPSDRFSAERTGGSVSTLTIQRTQQEDSAVYLCASSQYYEQYFGPGTRLTVT.

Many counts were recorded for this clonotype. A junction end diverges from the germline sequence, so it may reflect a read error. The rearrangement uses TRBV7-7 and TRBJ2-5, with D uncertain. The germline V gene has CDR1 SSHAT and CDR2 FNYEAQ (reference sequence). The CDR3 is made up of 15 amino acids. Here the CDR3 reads CASSLGTSTRETQYF. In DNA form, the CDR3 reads TGTGCTAGCAGCTTAGGTACATCGACCAGAGAGACCCAGTACTTC.

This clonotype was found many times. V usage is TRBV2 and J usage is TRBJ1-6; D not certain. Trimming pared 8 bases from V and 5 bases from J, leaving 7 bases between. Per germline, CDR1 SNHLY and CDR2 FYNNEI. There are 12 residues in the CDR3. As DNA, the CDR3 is TGTGCCAGCCTAATAGATAATTCACCCCTCCACTTT. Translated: CASLIDNSPLHF.

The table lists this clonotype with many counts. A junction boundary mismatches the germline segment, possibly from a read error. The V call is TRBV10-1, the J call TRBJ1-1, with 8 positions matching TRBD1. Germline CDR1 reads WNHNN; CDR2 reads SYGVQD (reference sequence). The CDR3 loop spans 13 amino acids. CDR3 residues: CATSQGANTEAFF. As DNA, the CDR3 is TGCGCCACCAGTCAGGGGGCAAACACTGAAGCTTTCTTT.

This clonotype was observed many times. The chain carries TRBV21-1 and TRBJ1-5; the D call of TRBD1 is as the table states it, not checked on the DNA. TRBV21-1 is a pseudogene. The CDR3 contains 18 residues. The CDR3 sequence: CASSKVIGQTYSNQPQHF. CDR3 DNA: TGTGCCAGCAGCAAAGTCATCGGACAGACTTATAGCAATCAGCCCCAGCATTTT.

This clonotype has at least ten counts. The CDR3 reads CASRVKGETETQYF. The CDR3 DNA reads as TGTGCCAGCAGAGTAAAGGGGGAAACGGAGACCCAGTACTTC. The V and J genes are TRBV27 and TRBJ2-5; D possibly corresponds to TRBD1 (6 bases). The ends were cut back, 6 bases at V and 5 bases at J, with 16 bases in the middle. From germline, CDR1 is MNHEY and CDR2 SMNVEV (reference sequence). This CDR3 comprises 14 residues.

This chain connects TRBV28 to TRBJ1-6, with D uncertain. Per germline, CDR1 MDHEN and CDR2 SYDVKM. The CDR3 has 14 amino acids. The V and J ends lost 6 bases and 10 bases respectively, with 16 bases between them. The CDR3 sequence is CASSSTGYRSPLHF. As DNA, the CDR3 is TGTGCCAGCAGCTCGACGGGGTATAGATCACCCCTCCACTTT.

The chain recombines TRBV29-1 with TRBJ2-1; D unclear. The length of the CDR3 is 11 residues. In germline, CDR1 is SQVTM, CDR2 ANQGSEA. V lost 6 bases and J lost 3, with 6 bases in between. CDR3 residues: CSVLDYNEQFF. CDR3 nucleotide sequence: TGCAGCGTGCTAGACTACAATGAGCAGTTCTTC.

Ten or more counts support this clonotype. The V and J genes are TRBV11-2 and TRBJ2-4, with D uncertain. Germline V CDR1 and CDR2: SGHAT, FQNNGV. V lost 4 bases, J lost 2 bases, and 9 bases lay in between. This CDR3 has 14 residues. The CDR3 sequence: CASSSGLPKNIQYF. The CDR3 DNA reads TGTGCCAGCAGCTCGGGTCTCCCCAAAAACATTCAGTACTTC.

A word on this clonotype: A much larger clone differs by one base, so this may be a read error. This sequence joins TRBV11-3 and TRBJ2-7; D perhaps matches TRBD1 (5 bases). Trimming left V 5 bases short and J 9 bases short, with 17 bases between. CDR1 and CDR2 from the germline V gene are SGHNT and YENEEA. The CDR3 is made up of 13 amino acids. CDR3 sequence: CASSQRSGRVQYF. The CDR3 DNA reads TGTGCCAGCAGCCAACGCTCAGGGCGCGTGCAGTACTTC. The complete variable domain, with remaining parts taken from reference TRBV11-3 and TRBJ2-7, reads EAGVVQSPRYKIIEKKQPVAFWCNPISGHNTLYWYLQNLGQGPELLIRYENEEAVDDSQLPKDRFSAERLKGVDSTLKIQPAELGDSAVYLCASSQRSGRVQYFGPGTRLTVT.

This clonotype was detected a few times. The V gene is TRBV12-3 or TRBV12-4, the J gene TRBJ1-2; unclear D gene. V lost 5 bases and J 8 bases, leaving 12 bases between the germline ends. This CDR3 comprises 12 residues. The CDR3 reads CASSRTERGYTF. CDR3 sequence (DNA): TGTGCCAGCAGTCGGACGGAGCGGGGCTACACCTTC.

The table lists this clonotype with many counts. For the CDR3, the DNA is TGCAGTGCTACCACTAGCGACTACGAGCAGTACTTC. It translates to CSATTSDYEQYF. V gene TRBV20-1 combines with J gene TRBJ2-7, with 7 bases that match TRBD2. Germline V gives CDR1 DFQATT, CDR2 SNEGSKA (reference sequence). V lost 4 bases, J lost 3 bases, and 3 bases stayed unmatched. CDR3 size: 12 residues.

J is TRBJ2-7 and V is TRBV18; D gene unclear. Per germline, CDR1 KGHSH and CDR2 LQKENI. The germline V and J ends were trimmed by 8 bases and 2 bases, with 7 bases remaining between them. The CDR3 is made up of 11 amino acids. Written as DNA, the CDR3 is TGTGCCAGCGCGACAACCTACGAGCAGTACTTC. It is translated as CASATTYEQYF.